The text below deals with one T cell receptor beta chain. Its antigen is undetermined. The sample is drawn from a study of cytomegalovirus exposure and HLA in healthy donors. Study as a whole: Around 180 million T cells yielded approximately 100 million unique TCR beta sequences, as an earlier analysis found.

Study-wide findings and caveats: Some public TCRs appeared in many individuals, while most sequences were rare. Later analysis identified about 18,000 TCR beta sequences associated with HLA alleles, using a false discovery rate threshold of 0.05.

This CDR3 region has 15 residues. V shed 5 bases, J shed 7 bases, and the junction held 7 bases outside the gene matches. Germline V gives CDR1 SGHTA, CDR2 FQGTGA. PCR was performed using 60 Vbeta and 13 Jbeta primers. The repertoire was sequenced with immunoSEQ multiplex PCR; TCRdb's copy has only in-frame clones and lacks some. The repertoire holds more than 130,000 clones, with 73% as singletons. This clonotype was obtained from a human donor in good health. Sequencing input: PBMCs. V and J are TRBV7-3 and TRBJ2-1, with TRBD2 matching 11 bases. The CDR3 DNA reads as TGTGCCAGCAGCCTTAGCGGGGGGGCGTTGAATGAGCAGTTCTTC. Protein sequence: CASSLSGGALNEQFF.